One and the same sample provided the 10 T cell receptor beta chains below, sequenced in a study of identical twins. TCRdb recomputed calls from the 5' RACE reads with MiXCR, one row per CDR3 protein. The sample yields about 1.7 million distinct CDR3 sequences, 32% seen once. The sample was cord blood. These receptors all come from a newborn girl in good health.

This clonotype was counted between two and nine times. The CDR3 DNA follows: TGTGCCAGCAGTGGTACAGGGTCCGGCTACACCTTC. This codes for CASSGTGSGYTF. The chain joins TRBV2 to TRBJ1-2; tentative D call: TRBD1 (6 bases). There are 12 residues in the CDR3. Germline V gene sequence: CDR1 SNHLY, CDR2 FYNNEI. With 4 bases removed from V and 8 bases from J, the gap between germline ends came to 11 bases.

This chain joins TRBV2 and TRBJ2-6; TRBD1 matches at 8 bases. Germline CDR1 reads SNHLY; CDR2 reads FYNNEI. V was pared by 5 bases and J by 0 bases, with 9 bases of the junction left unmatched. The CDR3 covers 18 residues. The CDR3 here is CASSPGTGPSSGANVLTF. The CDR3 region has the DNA TGTGCCAGCAGTCCCGGGACAGGTCCCAGCTCTGGGGCCAACGTCCTGACTTTC.

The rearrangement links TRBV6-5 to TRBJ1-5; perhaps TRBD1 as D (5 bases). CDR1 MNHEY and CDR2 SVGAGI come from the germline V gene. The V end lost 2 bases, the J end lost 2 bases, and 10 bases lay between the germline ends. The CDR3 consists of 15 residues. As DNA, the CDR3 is TGTGCCAGCAGTTACGGGGGGAAAGGCAATCAGCCCCAGCATTTT. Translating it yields CASSYGGKGNQPQHF.

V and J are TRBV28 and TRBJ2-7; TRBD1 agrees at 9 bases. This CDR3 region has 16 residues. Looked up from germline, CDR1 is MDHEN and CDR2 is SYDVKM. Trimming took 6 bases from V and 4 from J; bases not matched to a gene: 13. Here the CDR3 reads CASSKLFGTGQYEQYF. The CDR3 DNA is TGTGCCAGCAGCAAATTGTTCGGGACAGGGCAGTACGAGCAGTACTTC.

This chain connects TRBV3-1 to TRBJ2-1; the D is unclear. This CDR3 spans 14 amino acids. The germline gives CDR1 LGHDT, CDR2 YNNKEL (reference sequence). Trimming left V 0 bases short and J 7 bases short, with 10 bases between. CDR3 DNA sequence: TGTGCCAGCAGCCAAGATGCAGGTGCGAATGAGCAGTTCTTC. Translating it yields CASSQDAGANEQFF.

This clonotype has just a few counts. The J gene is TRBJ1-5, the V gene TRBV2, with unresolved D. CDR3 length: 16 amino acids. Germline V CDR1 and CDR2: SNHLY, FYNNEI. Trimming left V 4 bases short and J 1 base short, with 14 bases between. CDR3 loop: CASSGRAWVSNQPQHF. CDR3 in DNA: TGTGCCAGCAGTGGGAGGGCCTGGGTAAGCAATCAGCCCCAGCATTTT.

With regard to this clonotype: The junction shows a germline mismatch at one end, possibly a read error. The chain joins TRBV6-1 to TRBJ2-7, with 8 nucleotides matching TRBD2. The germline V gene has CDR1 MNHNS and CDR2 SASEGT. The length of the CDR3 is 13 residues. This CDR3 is CASGTSHSYERYF. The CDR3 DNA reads TGTGCCAGCGGGACTAGTCATTCCTACGAGCGGTACTTC.

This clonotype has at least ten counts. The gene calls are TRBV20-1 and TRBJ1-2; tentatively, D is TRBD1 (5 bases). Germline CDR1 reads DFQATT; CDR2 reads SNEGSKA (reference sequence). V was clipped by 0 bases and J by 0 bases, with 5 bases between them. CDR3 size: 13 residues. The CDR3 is CSAREGANYGYTF. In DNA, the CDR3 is TGCAGTGCTAGAGAGGGGGCTAACTATGGCTACACCTTC.

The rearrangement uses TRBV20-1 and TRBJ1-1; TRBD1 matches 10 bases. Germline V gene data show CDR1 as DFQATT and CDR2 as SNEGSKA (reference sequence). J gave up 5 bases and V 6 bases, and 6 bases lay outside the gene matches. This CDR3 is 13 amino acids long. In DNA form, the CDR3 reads TGCAGTGCGACGACAGGGGGCAGGACTGAAGCTTTCTTT. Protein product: CSATTGGRTEAFF.

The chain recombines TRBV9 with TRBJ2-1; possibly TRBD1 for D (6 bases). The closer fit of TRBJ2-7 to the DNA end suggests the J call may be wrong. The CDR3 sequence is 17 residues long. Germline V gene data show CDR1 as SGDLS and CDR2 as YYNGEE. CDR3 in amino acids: CASSVAPTGPSYNEQYF. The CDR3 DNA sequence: TGTGCCAGCAGCGTAGCCCCGACAGGACCCTCCTACAATGAGCAGTACTTC.